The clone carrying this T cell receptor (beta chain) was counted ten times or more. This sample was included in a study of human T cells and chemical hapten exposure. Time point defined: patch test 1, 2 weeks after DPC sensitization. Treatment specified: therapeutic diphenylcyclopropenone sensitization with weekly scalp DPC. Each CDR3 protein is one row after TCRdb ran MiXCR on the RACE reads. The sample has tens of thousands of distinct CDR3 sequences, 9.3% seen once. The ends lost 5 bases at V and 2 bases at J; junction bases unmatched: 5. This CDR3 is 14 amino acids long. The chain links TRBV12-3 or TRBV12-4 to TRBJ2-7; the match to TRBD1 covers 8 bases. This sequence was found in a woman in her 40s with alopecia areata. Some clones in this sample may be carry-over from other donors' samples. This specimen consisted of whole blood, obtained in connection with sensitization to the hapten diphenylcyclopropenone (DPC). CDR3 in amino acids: CASSPQGGAYEQYF. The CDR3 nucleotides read TGTGCCAGCAGTCCACAGGGGGGAGCCTACGAGCAGTACTTC.